Included here is one T cell receptor beta chain sequence, with context. Treatment described: oral pan-JAK inhibitor, 5-10 mg twice daily. These data are taken from a study of CD8+ T cells in alopecia areata. As the sequencing template, cDNA was produced by extracting RNA and reverse transcribing it. The assay was immunoSEQ multiplex PCR, and TCRdb's table has in-frame clones only and misses some. The data hold approximately 120,000 clones, with approximately 60% observed a single time. This CDR3 has 15 residues. The germline V gene encodes CDR1 GTSNPN and CDR2 SVGIG (reference sequence). J gave up 0 bases and V 8 bases, and 5 bases lay outside the gene matches.

This chain connects TRBV30 to TRBJ2-6; 9 bases map to TRBD2. Sequenced material: CD4+ T cells sorted from blood, taken at week 4, from a patient treated with tofacitinib. The origin of this receptor is a human donor with alopecia areata. CDR3 nucleotides: TGTGCCCGCGGGAGGGGAGGCTCTGGGGCCAACGTCCTGACTTTC. Translation: CARGRGGSGANVLTF.